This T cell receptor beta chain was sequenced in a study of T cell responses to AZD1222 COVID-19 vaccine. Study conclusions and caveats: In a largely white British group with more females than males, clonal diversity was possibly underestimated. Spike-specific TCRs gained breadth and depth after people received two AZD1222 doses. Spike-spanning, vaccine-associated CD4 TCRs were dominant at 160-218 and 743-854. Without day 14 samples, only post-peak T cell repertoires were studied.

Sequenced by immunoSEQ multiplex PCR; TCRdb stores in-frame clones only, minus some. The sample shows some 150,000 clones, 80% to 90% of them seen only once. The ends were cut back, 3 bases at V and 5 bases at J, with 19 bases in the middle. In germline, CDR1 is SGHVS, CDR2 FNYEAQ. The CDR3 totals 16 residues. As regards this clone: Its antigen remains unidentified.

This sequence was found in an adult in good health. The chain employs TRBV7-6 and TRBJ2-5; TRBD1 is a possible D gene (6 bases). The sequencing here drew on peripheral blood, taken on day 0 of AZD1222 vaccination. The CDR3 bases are TGTGCCAGCAGCTTGTCCCTCGTACAGGGCGGGGAGACCCAGTACTTC. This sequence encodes CASSLSLVQGGETQYF.